This T cell receptor beta chain was captured in a study of vaccination and CD4 T cells after COVID-19. Study as a whole: The interval from dose two to post-vaccine sampling had a median of about 72 days, and it ranged from 14 to 241.

An Oncomine TCR Beta short-read assay was used to sequence the DNA from cultured CD4+ T cells. Genomic DNA was isolated from cultured CD4+ T cells. Each CDR3 protein gets one entry after TCRdb re-called the PCR reads with MiXCR. Here the sample spans some 13,000 distinct CDR3 sequences, approximately 58% being singletons. Turning to this clonotype: Its antigen is not known.

Treatment given: approximately 9-day PBMC culture with coronavirus spike peptide pools or control peptides (ViraFEST assay). The ViraFEST method relied on peptide pools to expand antigen-specific T cells, followed by TCR sequencing. March to December 2020 was the span of positive PCR dates, which predated US Alpha, Beta and Delta variants. The V gene's germline CDR1 is MNHEY and CDR2 SVGEGT. Deletions cut 1 base from V and 2 bases from J, with 3 bases between. This CDR3 contains 13 residues. The TCR originated in a human donor who had recovered from COVID-19. This rearrangement joins TRBV6-2 or TRBV6-3 to TRBJ1-5, with unresolved D. Sequencing was performed on CD4+ T cells from blood, cultured in vitro, taken before SARS-CoV-2 vaccination. The CDR3 sequence is CASSYWGNQPQHF. For the CDR3, the DNA is TGTGCCAGCAGTTACTGGGGCAATCAGCCCCAGCATTTT.